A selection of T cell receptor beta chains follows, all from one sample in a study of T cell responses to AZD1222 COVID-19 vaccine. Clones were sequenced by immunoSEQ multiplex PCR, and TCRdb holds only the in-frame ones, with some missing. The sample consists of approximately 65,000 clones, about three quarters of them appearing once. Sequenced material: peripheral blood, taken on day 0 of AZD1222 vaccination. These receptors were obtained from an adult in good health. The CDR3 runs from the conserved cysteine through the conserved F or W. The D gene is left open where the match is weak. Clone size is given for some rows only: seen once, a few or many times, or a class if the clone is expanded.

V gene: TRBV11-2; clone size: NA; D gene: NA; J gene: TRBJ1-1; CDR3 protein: CASSLILGGEAFF; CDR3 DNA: TGTGCCAGCAGCTTAATCCTGGGGGGAGAAGCTTTCTTT
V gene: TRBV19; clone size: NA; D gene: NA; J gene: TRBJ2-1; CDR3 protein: CASSGGADLFF; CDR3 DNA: TGTGCCAGTAGCGGTGGGGCGGATCTGTTCTTC
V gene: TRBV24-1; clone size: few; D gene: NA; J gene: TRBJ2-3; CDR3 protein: CATSDRRSTDTQYF; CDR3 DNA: TGTGCCACCAGTGATCGGCGGTCAACAGATACGCAGTATTTT
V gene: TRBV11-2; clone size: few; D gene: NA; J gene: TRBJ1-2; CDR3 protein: CASSLGRASGYTF; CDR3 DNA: TGTGCCAGCAGCTTAGGGAGGGCATCGGGCTACACCTTC
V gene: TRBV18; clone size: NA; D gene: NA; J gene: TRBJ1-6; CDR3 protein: CASSPEPNSPLHF; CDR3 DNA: TGTGCCAGCTCACCCGAACCTAATTCACCCCTCCACTTT
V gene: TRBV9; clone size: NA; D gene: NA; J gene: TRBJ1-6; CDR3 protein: CASSVEGSPLHF; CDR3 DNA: TGTGCCAGCAGCGTAGAAGGTTCACCCCTCCACTTT
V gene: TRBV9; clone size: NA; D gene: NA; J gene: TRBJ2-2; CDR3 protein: CASSVDPGALTGELFF; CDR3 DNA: TGTGCCAGCAGCGTAGATCCGGGGGCGCTCACCGGGGAGCTGTTTTTT
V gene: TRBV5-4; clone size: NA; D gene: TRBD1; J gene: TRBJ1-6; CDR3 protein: CASSLVVQGNSPLHF; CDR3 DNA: TGTGCCAGCAGCTTGGTAGTACAGGGGAATTCACCCCTCCACTTT
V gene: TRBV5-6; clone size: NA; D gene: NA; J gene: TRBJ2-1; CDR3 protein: CASSLVLTSSYNEQFF; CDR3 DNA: TGTGCCAGCAGCTTGGTACTAACGAGCTCCTACAATGAGCAGTTCTTC
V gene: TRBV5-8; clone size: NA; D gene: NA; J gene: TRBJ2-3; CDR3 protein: CASSSPAGWQGPDTQYF; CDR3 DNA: TGTGCCAGCAGCTCGCCGGCGGGGTGGCAGGGCCCAGATACGCAGTATTTT
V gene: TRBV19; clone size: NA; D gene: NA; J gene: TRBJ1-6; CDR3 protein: CASSTRGNSPLHF; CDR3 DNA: TGTGCCAGTAGCACCAGGGGTAATTCACCCCTCCACTTT
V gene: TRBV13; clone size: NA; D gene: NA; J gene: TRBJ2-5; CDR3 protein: CASSPRDYQETQYF; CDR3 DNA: TGTGCCAGCAGCCCGCGGGACTACCAAGAGACCCAGTACTTC
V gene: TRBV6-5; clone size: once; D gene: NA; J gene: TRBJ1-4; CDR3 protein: CASGVKVNEKLFF; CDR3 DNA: TGTGCCAGCGGAGTGAAGGTTAATGAAAAACTGTTTTTT
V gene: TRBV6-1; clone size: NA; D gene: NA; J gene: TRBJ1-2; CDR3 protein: CASSEGPTGSHGYTF; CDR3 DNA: TGTGCCAGCAGTGAAGGTCCGACAGGCTCCCATGGCTACACCTTC
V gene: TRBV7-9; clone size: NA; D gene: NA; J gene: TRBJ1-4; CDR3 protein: CASSFGGANEKLFF; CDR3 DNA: TGTGCCAGCAGCTTCGGGGGGGCTAATGAAAAACTGTTTTTT
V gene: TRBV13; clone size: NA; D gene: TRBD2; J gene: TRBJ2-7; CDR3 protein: CASSFSLTSGILEQYF; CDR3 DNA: TGTGCCAGCAGCTTCTCGCTGACTAGCGGCATCCTCGAGCAGTACTTC
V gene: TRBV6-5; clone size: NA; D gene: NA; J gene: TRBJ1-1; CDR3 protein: CASRFNRAEAFF; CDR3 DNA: TGTGCCAGCAGATTCAACAGGGCTGAAGCTTTCTTT
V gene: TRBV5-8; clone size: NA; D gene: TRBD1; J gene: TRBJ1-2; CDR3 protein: CASSLEDRAHFGYTF; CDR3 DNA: TGTGCCAGCAGCTTGGAAGACAGGGCCCACTTCGGCTACACCTTC
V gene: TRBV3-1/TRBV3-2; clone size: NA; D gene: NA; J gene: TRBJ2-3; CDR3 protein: CASSHRDRTDTQYF; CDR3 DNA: TGTGCCAGCAGCCACCGGGATAGAACAGATACGCAGTATTTT
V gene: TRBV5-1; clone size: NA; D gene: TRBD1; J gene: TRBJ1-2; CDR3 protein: CASSRTGLEGYTF; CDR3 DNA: TGCGCCAGCAGCAGGACAGGGTTGGAGGGCTACACCTTC
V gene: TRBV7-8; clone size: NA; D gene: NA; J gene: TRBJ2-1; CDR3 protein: CASTSRGGGEQFF; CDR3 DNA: TGTGCCAGCACCTCAAGGGGAGGCGGTGAGCAGTTCTTC
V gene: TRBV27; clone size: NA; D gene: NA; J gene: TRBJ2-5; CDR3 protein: CASSREGTQYF; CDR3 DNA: TGTGCCAGCTCCAGGGAAGGGACCCAGTACTTC
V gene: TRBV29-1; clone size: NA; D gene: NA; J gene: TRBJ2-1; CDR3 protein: CSVGNPSWRGPGNEQFF; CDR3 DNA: TGCAGCGTGGGAAATCCCTCGTGGCGGGGGCCGGGGAATGAGCAGTTCTTC
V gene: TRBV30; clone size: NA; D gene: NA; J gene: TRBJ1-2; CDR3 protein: CAWSRVNYGYTF; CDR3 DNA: TGTGCCTGGAGCAGGGTAAACTATGGCTACACCTTC
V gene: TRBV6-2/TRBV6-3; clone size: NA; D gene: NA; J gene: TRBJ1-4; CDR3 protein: CASSQGRGLFF; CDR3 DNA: TGTGCCAGCAGCCAAGGGAGGGGTCTGTTTTTT
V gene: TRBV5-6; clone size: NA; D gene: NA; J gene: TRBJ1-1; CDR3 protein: CASSFLTGGSTEAFF; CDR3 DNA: TGTGCCAGCAGCTTCTTGACCGGAGGGTCCACTGAAGCTTTCTTT
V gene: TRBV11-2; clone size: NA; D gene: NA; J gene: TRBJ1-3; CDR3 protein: CASSLRGGPGNTIYF; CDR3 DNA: TGTGCCAGCAGCTTACGGGGGGGGCCTGGAAACACCATATATTTT
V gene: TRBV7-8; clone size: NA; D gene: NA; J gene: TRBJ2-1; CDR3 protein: CASSPQTREQFF; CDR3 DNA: TGTGCCAGCAGCCCACAGACTAGGGAGCAGTTCTTC
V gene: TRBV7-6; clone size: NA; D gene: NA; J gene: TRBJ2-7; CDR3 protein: CASSLGASGGPRDEQYF; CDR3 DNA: TGTGCCAGCAGCTTAGGGGCCTCCGGGGGCCCAAGGGACGAGCAGTACTTC
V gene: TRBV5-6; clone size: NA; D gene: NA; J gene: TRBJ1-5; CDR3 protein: CASSPMGRGNQPQHF; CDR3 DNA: TGTGCCAGCAGCCCGATGGGGAGGGGCAATCAGCCCCAGCATTTT
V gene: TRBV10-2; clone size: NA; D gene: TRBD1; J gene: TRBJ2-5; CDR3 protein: CASSGQGLQETQYF; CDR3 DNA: TGCGCCAGCAGCGGACAGGGTCTCCAAGAGACCCAGTACTTC
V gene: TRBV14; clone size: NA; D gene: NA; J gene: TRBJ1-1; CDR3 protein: CASSFQGNTEAFF; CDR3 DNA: TGTGCCAGCAGCTTTCAGGGGAACACTGAAGCTTTCTTT
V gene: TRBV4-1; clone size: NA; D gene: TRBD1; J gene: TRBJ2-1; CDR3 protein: CASSQQPQGEQFF; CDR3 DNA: TGCGCCAGCAGCCAACAACCACAGGGGGAGCAGTTCTTC
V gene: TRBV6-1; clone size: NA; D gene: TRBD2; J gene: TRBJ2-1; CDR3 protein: CACSAAGASYNEQFF; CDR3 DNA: TGTGCCTGCAGTGCAGCGGGAGCCTCCTACAATGAGCAGTTCTTC
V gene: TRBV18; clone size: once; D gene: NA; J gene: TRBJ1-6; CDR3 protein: CASSTAVDSSPLHF; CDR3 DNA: TGTGCCAGCTCAACGGCCGTAGATTCTTCACCCCTCCACTTT
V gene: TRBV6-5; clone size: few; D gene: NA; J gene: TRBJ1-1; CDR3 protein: CASAKLNTEAFF; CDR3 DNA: TGTGCCAGTGCCAAATTGAACACTGAAGCTTTCTTT
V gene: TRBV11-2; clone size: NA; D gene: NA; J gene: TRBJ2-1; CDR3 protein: CASSYSGSLGNEQFF; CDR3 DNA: TGTGCCAGCAGCTATTCCGGGTCCCTCGGGAATGAGCAGTTCTTC
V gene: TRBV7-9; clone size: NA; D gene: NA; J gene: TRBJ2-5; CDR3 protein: CASSLYERETQYF; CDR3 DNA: TGTGCCAGCAGCTTATACGAGAGGGAGACCCAGTACTTC
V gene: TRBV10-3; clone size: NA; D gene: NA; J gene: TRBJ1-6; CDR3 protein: CAISEQGPYNSPLHF; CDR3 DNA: TGTGCCATCAGTGAGCAGGGACCCTATAATTCACCCCTCCACTTT
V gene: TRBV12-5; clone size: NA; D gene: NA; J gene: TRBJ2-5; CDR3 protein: CASGQRIVGETQYF; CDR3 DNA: TGTGCTAGTGGCCAAAGGATAGTCGGAGAGACCCAGTACTTC
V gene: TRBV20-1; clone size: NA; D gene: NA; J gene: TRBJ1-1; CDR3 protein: CGQIPNTEAFF; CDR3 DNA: TGCGGTCAAATCCCGAACACTGAAGCTTTCTTT